A single sample is the source of the 5 T cell receptor beta chains below, sequenced in a study of cytomegalovirus exposure and HLA in healthy donors. PCR amplification relied on 60 Vbeta primers (plus 13 Jbeta primers). TCRdb's copy holds only in-frame clones and misses some; the assay was immunoSEQ multiplex PCR. This sample has tens of thousands of clones, with around 82% found just once. The sequenced material came from PBMCs. These receptors were obtained from a man aged 18 to 30 in good health and CMV-seronegative.

The CDR3 spells CASSPPTDQGDGETQYF. CDR3 nucleotide sequence: TGTGCCAGTAGCCCTCCCACGGACCAGGGTGATGGAGAGACCCAGTACTTC. This chain links TRBV19 with TRBJ2-5, with D maybe TRBD1 (5 bases). Trimming took 6 bases from V and 4 from J, leaving 24 bases between them. The CDR3 runs 17 residues. The germline gives CDR1 LNHDA, CDR2 SQIVND (reference sequence).

This chain connects TRBV19 to TRBJ1-1; TRBD1 matches at 8 bases. Germline V lookup: CDR1 LNHDA, CDR2 SQIVND (reference sequence). This CDR3 is 14 amino acids long. J was trimmed by 2 bases and V by 6 bases; bases with no gene match: 5. This CDR3 reads CASSSGTGNTEAFF. The CDR3, as DNA: TGTGCCAGTAGCTCCGGGACAGGCAACACTGAAGCTTTCTTT.

V and J are TRBV18 and TRBJ1-5; tentative D call: TRBD1 (6 bases). CDR1 is KGHSH, CDR2 LQKENI, per germline. The V gene lost 3 bases and the J gene lost 6 bases, with 15 bases spanning the gap. The CDR3 is 15 residues long. CDR3 amino acids: CASSPITGNRQPQHF. DNA of the CDR3: TGTGCCAGCTCACCGATTACAGGGAACCGTCAGCCCCAGCATTTT.

The chain uses TRBV10-3 and TRBJ2-7; 11 nucleotides line up with TRBD1. The V gene's germline CDR1 is ENHRY and CDR2 SYGVKD. The CDR3 consists of 15 residues. J was trimmed by 2 bases and V by 3 bases; bases with no gene match: 3. DNA for the CDR3: TGTGCCATCAGTGACCGGACAGGGGGCACCTACGAGCAGTACTTC. Its protein product is CAISDRTGGTYEQYF.

This sequence joins TRBV10-3 and TRBJ2-7, with D perhaps matching TRBD1 (7 bases). Germline V gene sequence: CDR1 ENHRY, CDR2 SYGVKD. The CDR3 contains 13 residues. V was clipped by 8 bases and J by 6 bases, with 17 bases between them. In DNA, the CDR3 is TGTGCCATCGGAGGCGCAGGGGGGATCGAGCAGTACTTC. Its protein is CAIGGAGGIEQYF.